The 12 T cell receptor beta chains below come from one sample, sequenced in a study of Graves' ophthalmopathy and Graves' hyperthyroidism (dated by TCRdb to the late 2010s). The instrument was an Illumina HiSeq 2000. TCR beta CDR3 regions were amplified from RNA transcripts for repertoire sequencing. The first round of RT-PCR was done with HTBI primers and the Qiagen OneStep RT-PCR kit, and was followed by a second round of multiplex PCR, then size selection and purification. The public reads were reanalyzed by TCRdb: fastp trimming at Q25, MiXCR alignment, in-frame beta chains only. Rows are combined by CDR3 protein, so each entry shows the most common genes and DNA. For this sample the table gives about 150,000 distinct CDR3 sequences, of which roughly 37% were detected only once. The ten top clones hold under 6.5% of the sample. The sample comprised peripheral blood. These receptors came from a middle-aged woman with Graves' ophthalmopathy. Donor details come from another sample of the same person, matched by shared clones.

This chain connects TRBV7-2 to TRBJ1-1, with D maybe TRBD1 (5 bases). Germline V gene sequence: CDR1 SGHTA, CDR2 FQGNSA. The CDR3 runs 13 residues. V was cut by 7 bases and J by 8 bases, with 17 bases left in between. CDR3 DNA: TGTGCCAGCACCTTTGAATGGGGCAGCGAAGCTTTCTTT. Translation gives CASTFEWGSEAFF. Using reference TRBV7-2 and TRBJ1-1 for the parts outside the CDR3, the full variable domain is GAGVSQSPSNKVTEKGKDVELRCDPISGHTALYWYRQSLGQGLEFLIYFQGNSAPDKSGLPSDRFSAERTGGSVSTLTIQRTQQEDSAVYLCASTFEWGSEAFFGQGTRLTVV.

This clonotype was observed at least ten times. The chain combines TRBV6-5 with TRBJ1-6; D is unresolved. V was shortened by 8 bases and J by 8 bases, with 16 bases between the two germline ends. Germline lookup yields CDR1 MNHEY and CDR2 SVGAGI. CDR3 length: 14 residues. The CDR3: CASSSMWGDSPLHF. CDR3 in DNA: TGTGCCAGCTCCTCTATGTGGGGAGATTCACCCCTCCACTTT.

The chain uses TRBV19 and TRBJ1-5; no definite D call. The CDR3 consists of 10 residues. V was trimmed by 4 bases and J by 7 bases, leaving 2 bases between them. CDR1 is LNHDA, CDR2 SQIVND, per germline (reference sequence). This CDR3 reads CASSTQPQHF. DNA for the CDR3: TGTGCCAGTAGTACGCAGCCCCAGCATTTT.

As to this clonotype: The junction departs from germline at one end; a sequencing error may be responsible. The V call is TRBV18, the J call TRBJ1-1; a weak D match, TRBD1 (5 bases). Germline V CDR1 and CDR2: KGHSH, LQKENI. The CDR3 loop spans 16 amino acids. The CDR3 DNA follows: TGTGCCAGCTCACCACCGGGTCGGGGAGAGGACACTGGAGCTTTCTTT. It specifies CASSPPGRGEDTGAFF.

This clonotype was observed at least ten times. The chain employs TRBV2 and TRBJ2-4; 8 nucleotides line up with TRBD1. The J segment lost 3 bases and the V segment lost 4 bases, leaving 5 bases of the junction unmatched. The length of the CDR3 is 15 residues. Germline V CDR1 and CDR2: SNHLY, FYNNEI. CDR3 in amino acids: CASSAQGGIKNIQYF. The CDR3, as DNA: TGTGCCAGCAGTGCACAGGGGGGAATCAAAAACATTCAGTACTTC. Looking up the rest from reference TRBV2 and TRBJ2-4 gives the full variable domain: EPEVTQTPSHQVTQMGQEVILRCVPISNHLYFYWYRQILGQKVEFLVSFYNNEISEKSEIFDDQFSVERPDGSNFTLKIRSTKLEDSAMYFCASSAQGGIKNIQYFGAGTRLSVL.

The rearrangement joins TRBV12-3 or TRBV12-4 to TRBJ2-7; D gene uncertain. This CDR3 region has 11 residues. V was trimmed by 5 bases and J by 9 bases, leaving 11 bases between them. CDR3: CASSGSSGQYF. The CDR3 DNA is TGTGCCAGCAGTGGCTCCTCCGGGCAGTACTTC.

This clonotype was counted at least ten times. V and J are TRBV28 and TRBJ2-5; D ambiguous. The CDR3 totals 12 residues. V was pared by 4 bases and J by 6 bases, with 9 bases between. Germline assignment: CDR1 MDHEN and CDR2 SYDVKM. The CDR3 loop is CASSSQVQTQYF. CDR3 DNA sequence: TGTGCCAGCAGTTCGCAAGTCCAGACCCAGTACTTC.

In this sample, this clonotype turned up many times. V gene TRBV7-6 combines with J gene TRBJ2-7; tentatively, D is TRBD1 or TRBD2 (5 bases each). Per germline, CDR1 SGHVS and CDR2 FNYEAQ. Trimming removed 5 bases from V and 2 bases from J, with 13 bases in between. The CDR3 contains 14 residues. This chain's CDR3 is CASSTGTEAYEQYF. CDR3 DNA sequence: TGTGCCAGCAGCACCGGGACCGAGGCCTACGAGCAGTACTTC.

This clonotype has at least ten counts. This rearrangement joins TRBV9 to TRBJ2-7; no clear D gene. Per the germline V gene, CDR1 is SGDLS and CDR2 is YYNGEE. Trimming pared 0 bases from V and 3 bases from J, leaving 10 bases between. The CDR3 is 14 amino acids. CDR3 sequence (DNA): TGTGCCAGCAGCGTAGGACCTGCCTACTACGAGCAGTACTTC. It is translated as CASSVGPAYYEQYF. Variable domain in full (rest from reference TRBV9 and TRBJ2-7): DSGVTQTPKHLITATGQRVTLRCSPRSGDLSVYWYQQSLDQGLQFLIQYYNGEERAKGNILERFSAQQFPDLHSELNLSSLELGDSALYFCASSVGPAYYEQYFGPGTRLTVT.

This clonotype was counted a single time. This chain joins TRBV7-2 and TRBJ2-1; D ambiguous. Germline-derived CDR1 and CDR2 are SGHTA and FQGNSA. The CDR3 extends over 14 amino acids. Trimming stripped 5 bases from V and 6 bases from J, with 14 bases between. CDR3 DNA: TGTGCCAGCAGCCCACCCCTCCGGCTCAATGAGCAGTTCTTC. It encodes CASSPPLRLNEQFF. Supplemented by reference TRBV7-2 and TRBJ2-1, the full variable domain reads GAGVSQSPSNKVTEKGKDVELRCDPISGHTALYWYRQSLGQGLEFLIYFQGNSAPDKSGLPSDRFSAERTGGSVSTLTIQRTQQEDSAVYLCASSPPLRLNEQFFGPGTRLTVL.

The chain employs TRBV30 and TRBJ2-6; 8 bases line up with TRBD1. Germline values: CDR1 GTSNPN, CDR2 SVGIG (reference sequence). The junction had 8 bases not matched to a gene; V was cut back by 7 bases and J by 0 bases. CDR3 length: 16 amino acids. The CDR3 DNA reads as TGTGCCTCCGATTGGACAGGGCTCTCTGGGGCCAACGTCCTGACTTTC. Translation gives CASDWTGLSGANVLTF.

This clonotype was detected ten times or more. The chain links TRBV6-2 or TRBV6-3 to TRBJ2-5; D is unclear. CDR3 length: 13 residues. Trimming took 6 bases from V and 7 from J, leaving 15 bases between them. CDR1 and CDR2 (germline): MNHEY, SVGEGT. The CDR3 reads CASSGLGPGTQYF. CDR3 nucleotide sequence: TGTGCCAGCAGCGGATTAGGGCCAGGGACCCAGTACTTC.